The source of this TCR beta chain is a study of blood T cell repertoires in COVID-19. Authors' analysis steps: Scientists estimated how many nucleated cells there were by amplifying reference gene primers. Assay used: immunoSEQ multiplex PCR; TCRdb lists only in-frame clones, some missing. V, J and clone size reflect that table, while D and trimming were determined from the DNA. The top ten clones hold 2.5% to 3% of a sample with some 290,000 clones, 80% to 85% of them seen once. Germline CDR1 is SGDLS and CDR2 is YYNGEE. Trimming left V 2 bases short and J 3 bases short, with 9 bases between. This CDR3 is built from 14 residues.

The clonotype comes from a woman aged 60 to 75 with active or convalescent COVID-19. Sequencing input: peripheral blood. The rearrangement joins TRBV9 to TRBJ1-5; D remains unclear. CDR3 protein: CASSVGGDNQPQHF. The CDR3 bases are TGTGCCAGCAGCGTCGGCGGAGACAATCAGCCCCAGCATTTT.